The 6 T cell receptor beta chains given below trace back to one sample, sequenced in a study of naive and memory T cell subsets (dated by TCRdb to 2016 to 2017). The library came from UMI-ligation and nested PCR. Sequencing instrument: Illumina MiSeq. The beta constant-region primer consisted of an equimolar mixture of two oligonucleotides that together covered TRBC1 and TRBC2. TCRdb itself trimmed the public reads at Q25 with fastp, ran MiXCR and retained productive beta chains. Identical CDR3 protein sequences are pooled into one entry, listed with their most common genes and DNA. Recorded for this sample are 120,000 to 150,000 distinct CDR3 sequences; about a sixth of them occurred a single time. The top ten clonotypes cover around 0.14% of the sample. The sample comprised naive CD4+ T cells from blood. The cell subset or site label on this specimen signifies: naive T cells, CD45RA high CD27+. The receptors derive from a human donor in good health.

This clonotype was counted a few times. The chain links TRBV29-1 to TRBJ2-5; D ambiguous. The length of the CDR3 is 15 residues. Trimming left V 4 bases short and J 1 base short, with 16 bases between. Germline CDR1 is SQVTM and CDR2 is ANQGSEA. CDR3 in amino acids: CSVGAPTAPQETQYF. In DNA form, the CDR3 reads TGCAGCGTTGGGGCCCCGACCGCGCCCCAAGAGACCCAGTACTTC.

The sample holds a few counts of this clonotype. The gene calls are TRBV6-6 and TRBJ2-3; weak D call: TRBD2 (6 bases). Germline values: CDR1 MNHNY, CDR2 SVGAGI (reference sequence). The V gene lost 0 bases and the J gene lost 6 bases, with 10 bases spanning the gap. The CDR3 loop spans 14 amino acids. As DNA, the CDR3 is TGTGCCAGCAGTTACTCGACGGGGGAGGATACGCAGTATTTT. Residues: CASSYSTGEDTQYF.

Here the CDR3 DNA reads TGCAGCGTCGGACAGGGGATGACTGAAGCTTTCTTT. Its translation: CSVGQGMTEAFF. The V gene is TRBV29-1, the J gene TRBJ1-1; 9 bases agree with TRBD1. This CDR3 is built from 12 residues. Unmatched junction bases numbered 4, after V lost 6 bases and J lost 5 bases. Germline CDR1 is SQVTM and CDR2 is ANQGSEA.

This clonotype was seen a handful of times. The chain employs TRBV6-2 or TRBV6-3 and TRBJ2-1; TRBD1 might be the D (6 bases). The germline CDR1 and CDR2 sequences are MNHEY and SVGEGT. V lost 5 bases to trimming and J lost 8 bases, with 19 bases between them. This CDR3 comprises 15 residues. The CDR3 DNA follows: TGTGCCAGCAGTAGAGGACAGAGAATCATGCATGAGCAGTTCTTC. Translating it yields CASSRGQRIMHEQFF.

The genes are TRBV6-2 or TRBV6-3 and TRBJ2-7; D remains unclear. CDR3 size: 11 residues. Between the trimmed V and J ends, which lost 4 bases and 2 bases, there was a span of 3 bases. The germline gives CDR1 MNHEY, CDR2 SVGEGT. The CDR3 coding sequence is TGTGCCAGCAGTTCAACCTACGAGCAGTACTTC. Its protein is CASSSTYEQYF.

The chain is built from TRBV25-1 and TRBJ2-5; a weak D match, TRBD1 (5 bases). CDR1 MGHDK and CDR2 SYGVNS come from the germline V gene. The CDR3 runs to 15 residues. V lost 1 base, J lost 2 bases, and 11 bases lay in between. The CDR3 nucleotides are TGTGCCAGCAGTGAATTTCCGAGACAGCAAGAGACCCAGTACTTC. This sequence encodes CASSEFPRQQETQYF.